The 22 T cell receptor beta chains below come from one sample, sequenced in a study of CD8 T cells in Susac syndrome. Random hexamers were used to reverse transcribe about 0.5 to 1 ug of RNA. TCRdb reanalysed the immunoSEQ multiplex PCR reads using MiXCR and keeps one entry per CDR3 protein. Found here are about 150,000 distinct CDR3 sequences, about 94% of them singletons; the top ten hold roughly 0.19%. Sequenced input: CD8+ T cells from PBMCs. The receptors shown here come from a human donor with multiple sclerosis.

This clonotype occurred once. The chain has TRBV5-1 and TRBJ1-1; D call uncertain. CDR1 and CDR2 (germline): SGHRS, YFSETQ. CDR3 length: 17 amino acids. The ends were cut back, 1 base at V and 0 bases at J, with 16 bases in the middle. The CDR3 sequence: CASSLSPFERLNTEAFF. The CDR3 region has the DNA TGCGCCAGCAGCTTGAGCCCCTTTGAGAGGTTGAACACTGAAGCTTTCTTT.

This clonotype was recorded only once. For the CDR3, the DNA is TGTGCCAGCAGTCCGGGGACAGGGATAGGCGAGCAGTACTTC. This codes for CASSPGTGIGEQYF. The chain joins TRBV12-3 or TRBV12-4 to TRBJ2-7, with 9 positions matching TRBD1. The CDR3 is 14 residues long. J was trimmed by 6 bases and V by 5 bases; bases with no gene match: 8.

The chain has TRBV25-1 and TRBJ2-5; D uncertain. Trimming cost V 2 bases and J 2 bases, with 3 bases left between them. The germline gives CDR1 MGHDK, CDR2 SYGVNS. There are 12 residues in the CDR3. CDR3 protein: CASSERQETQYF. CDR3 coding DNA: TGTGCCAGCAGTGAACGGCAAGAGACCCAGTACTTC.

The J gene is TRBJ1-2, the V gene TRBV29-1, with TRBD1 identical over 7 bases. Looked up from germline, CDR1 is SQVTM and CDR2 is ANQGSEA. The CDR3 length is 15 residues. Trimming at V came to 4 bases and at J to 0 bases, leaving 8 bases not matched to a gene. CDR3 in amino acids: CSVGAGTVANYGYTF. The CDR3 DNA sequence: TGCAGCGTTGGAGCTGGGACAGTCGCTAACTATGGCTACACCTTC.

The chain couples TRBV4-3 to TRBJ2-7, with D perhaps assigned TRBD1 or TRBD2 (5 bases each). Germline loops: CDR1 LGHNA, CDR2 YSLEER. V was trimmed by 4 bases and J by 2 bases, leaving 15 bases between them. The CDR3 covers 15 residues. The DNA for the CDR3 is TGCGCCAGCAGCCTCCGGGACGGCAATGCCTACGAGCAGTACTTC. Translating it yields CASSLRDGNAYEQYF.

The V and J genes are TRBV20-1 and TRBJ1-1; maybe TRBD1 (5 bases). V was clipped by 1 base and J by 5 bases, with 14 bases between them. This CDR3 comprises 14 residues. Germline V gene data show CDR1 as DFQATT and CDR2 as SNEGSKA (reference sequence). This chain's CDR3 is CSARVQGTGTEAFF. The CDR3 DNA reads as TGCAGTGCTAGAGTCCAAGGGACCGGGACTGAAGCTTTCTTT.

The chain carries TRBV5-6 and TRBJ2-7, with 9 bases fitting TRBD1. V gave up 3 bases and J gave up 3 bases; unmatched junction bases: 7. CDR1 is SGHDT, CDR2 YYEEEE, per germline. The CDR3 spans 15 residues. The CDR3 reads CASSSTGTGFYEQYF. The CDR3 nucleotides are TGTGCCAGCAGCTCGACCGGGACAGGGTTCTACGAGCAGTACTTC.

The chain has TRBV20-1 and TRBJ2-7, with D perhaps matching TRBD2 (5 bases). V lost 5 bases to trimming and J lost 5 bases, with 16 bases between them. The CDR3 length is 13 residues. Germline-derived CDR1 and CDR2 are DFQATT and SNEGSKA (reference sequence). CDR3 nucleotide sequence: TGCAGTGCTCGACTCCTCCGAGGGCACGAGCAGTACTTC. Protein product: CSARLLRGHEQYF.

The V gene is TRBV9, the J gene TRBJ1-2, with TRBD1 as a possible D gene (5 bases). V was clipped by 0 bases and J by 6 bases, with 12 bases between them. The germline V gene has CDR1 SGDLS and CDR2 YYNGEE. The CDR3 extends over 14 amino acids. CDR3 coding DNA: TGTGCCAGCAGCGTAGCCCAGCGGGGGAATGGCTACACCTTC. Protein: CASSVAQRGNGYTF.

This chain joins TRBV27 and TRBJ1-1, with D possibly matching TRBD1 (5 bases). CDR1 is MNHEY, CDR2 SMNVEV, per germline (reference sequence). Trimming stripped 7 bases from V and 4 bases from J, with 13 bases between. The CDR3 is made up of 13 amino acids. CDR3 in DNA: TGTGCCAGCAAATTCCAGGGTGGCACTGAAGCTTTCTTT. It yields the protein CASKFQGGTEAFF.

This sequence joins TRBV3-1 and TRBJ1-2; D is uncertain. This CDR3 contains 18 residues. V was cut by 4 bases and J by 0 bases, with 21 bases left in between. From germline, CDR1 is LGHDT and CDR2 YNNKEL (reference sequence). The CDR3 coding sequence is TGTGCCAGCAGCCCACTATTGGTACGGGAAGAGTCTAACTATGGCTACACCTTC. It yields the protein CASSPLLVREESNYGYTF.

This chain connects TRBV7-8 to TRBJ1-5; TRBD1 agrees at 7 bases. V lost 1 base, J lost 7 bases, and 7 bases stayed unmatched. The CDR3 covers 15 residues. Germline V gives CDR1 SGHVS, CDR2 FQNEAQ. The CDR3 coding sequence is TGTGCCAGCAGCTTAGGGGGGCAGGGGGGACAGCCCCAGCATTTT. This gives the protein CASSLGGQGGQPQHF.

The rearrangement links TRBV20-1 to TRBJ2-7, with 9 bases lining up with TRBD1. This CDR3 region has 12 residues. From germline, CDR1 is DFQATT and CDR2 SNEGSKA (reference sequence). The CDR3 DNA follows: TGCAGCGGTAGGGACAGGGTCTACGAGCAGTACTTC. This encodes CSGRDRVYEQYF.

CDR3 protein: CASILGSGDYNEQFF. The CDR3 bases are TGTGCCAGCATCCTCGGTAGCGGGGACTACAATGAGCAGTTCTTC. This chain uses TRBV2 with TRBJ2-1, with TRBD2 matching over 8 bases. Germline V gives CDR1 SNHLY, CDR2 FYNNEI. This CDR3 region has 15 residues. Germline trimming cut 7 bases from V and 3 bases from J; bases unmatched to any gene: 8.

V usage is TRBV9 and J usage is TRBJ1-1; D is possibly TRBD1 (5 bases). Per germline, CDR1 SGDLS and CDR2 YYNGEE. The CDR3 contains 14 residues. V was trimmed by 0 bases and J by 4 bases, leaving 10 bases between them. The CDR3 sequence is CASSVGGVSTEAFF. The CDR3 DNA reads TGTGCCAGCAGCGTAGGAGGGGTGAGCACTGAAGCTTTCTTT.

The DNA for the CDR3 is TGTGCCAGCAGCCGCCCAACCCCATCCTACAATGAGCAGTTCTTC. Amino acids: CASSRPTPSYNEQFF. The chain employs TRBV27 and TRBJ2-1; D not certain. CDR1 is MNHEY, CDR2 SMNVEV, per germline (reference sequence). The length of the CDR3 is 15 residues. V shed 6 bases and J shed 1 base, with 13 bases lying between them.

The chain recombines TRBV12-3 or TRBV12-4 with TRBJ2-7; D gene uncertain. The CDR3 is 14 residues long. V lost 6 bases, J lost 2 bases, and 14 bases lay in between. Here the CDR3 DNA reads TGTGCCAGCAGCTTCGGTGGGTCTCCCTACGAGCAGTACTTC. It yields the protein CASSFGGSPYEQYF.

J is TRBJ2-7 and V is TRBV30; D is undetermined. This CDR3 has 12 amino acids. CDR1 and CDR2 from the germline V gene are GTSNPN and SVGIG (reference sequence). V shed 0 bases and J shed 5 bases, with 8 bases lying between them. CDR3 nucleotide sequence: TGTGCCTGGAGTGTAGGAAGGGACGAGCAGTACTTC. It encodes CAWSVGRDEQYF.

This clonotype has at least ten counts. The V gene is TRBV7-9, the J gene TRBJ2-5; no clear D gene. In germline, CDR1 is SEHNR, CDR2 FQNEAQ (reference sequence). V lost 5 bases and J 5 bases, leaving 12 bases between the germline ends. The CDR3 length is 13 residues. CDR3 bases: TGTGCCAGCAGCCCTGAAGGGTACGAGACCCAGTACTTC. This encodes CASSPEGYETQYF. Full variable domain (rest looked up from reference TRBV7-9 and TRBJ2-5): DTGVSQNPRHKITKRGQNVTFRCDPISEHNRLYWYRQTLGQGPEFLTYFQNEAQLEKSRLLSDRFSAERPKGSFSTLEIQRTEQGDSAMYLCASSPEGYETQYFGPGTRLLVL.

In nucleotides, the CDR3 is TGTGCCAGCAGTTACCGTGGCTCCAGCTCCTACAATGAGCAGTTCTTC. It yields the protein CASSYRGSSSYNEQFF. This chain joins TRBV6-5 and TRBJ2-1, with D unclear. The V end lost 2 bases, the J end lost 0 bases, and 11 bases lay between the germline ends. CDR3 length: 16 amino acids. Germline loops: CDR1 MNHEY, CDR2 SVGAGI.

This chain connects TRBV20-1 to TRBJ2-3; maybe TRBD2 (6 bases). The CDR3 consists of 15 residues. V was clipped by 0 bases and J by 0 bases, with 10 bases between them. Germline V lookup: CDR1 DFQATT, CDR2 SNEGSKA (reference sequence). The chain's CDR3 is CSARELGTSTDTQYF. In DNA, the CDR3 is TGCAGTGCTAGAGAGTTAGGGACTAGCACAGATACGCAGTATTTT.

The gene calls are TRBV27 and TRBJ2-6; TRBD1 matches at 7 bases. The CDR3 loop spans 17 amino acids. The V and J ends lost 3 bases and 8 bases, in that order; junction bases with no gene match: 13. CDR1 is MNHEY and CDR2 is SMNVEV in the germline V gene (reference sequence). CDR3 protein: CASSFQNRYRGSNVLTF. The CDR3 nucleotides read TGTGCCAGCAGTTTTCAAAACCGCTACAGGGGATCCAACGTCCTGACTTTC.